The sequence of this T cell receptor beta chain was determined in a study of blood T cell repertoires in COVID-19. Measured with immunoSEQ multiplex PCR; TCRdb has only the in-frame clones, and not every one. This sample yields under 200,000 clones, of which approximately 90% are seen a single time; approximately 2.1% belongs to the top ten. This CDR3 has 16 amino acids. The ends lost 3 bases at V and 2 bases at J; junction bases unmatched: 3. Germline V gene lookup returns CDR1 SGDLS and CDR2 YYNGEE. The chain employs TRBV9 and TRBJ2-3; 13 bases match TRBD2. Material for sequencing was peripheral blood. This sequence was found in a man between 50 and 59 years old who had recovered from COVID-19. The CDR3 sequence is CASSEGLAGNTDTQYF. CDR3 bases: TGTGCCAGCAGCGAGGGACTAGCGGGAAACACAGATACGCAGTATTTT.